These 16 T cell receptor beta chains share one sample of origin, sequenced in a study of tumor-infiltrating lymphocytes in primary liver carcinoma (dated by TCRdb to about 2017). Sequenced on an Illumina HiSeq 2500. TCRbeta-specific cDNA was reverse-transcribed from about 0.45 ug total RNA using a constant-region primer and ProtoScript II reverse transcriptase. Construction of the TCRbeta libraries relied on three nested rounds of multiplex PCR, following a slightly modified ARM-PCR procedure. Multiplex TRBV1-TRBV30 forward primers and a Cbeta reverse primer were used in the first two PCR rounds, each of which was run for roughly 10 cycles. TCRdb reprocessed the public reads (quality trimming at Q25 with fastp, clone calling with MiXCR) and kept in-frame beta chains. Merged by CDR3 protein, the rows form single entries marked with the most common genes and DNA. This sample gives 300,000 to 350,000 distinct CDR3 sequences in total; less than 70% of them show up just once. The ten largest clones represent approximately 5.9% of the sample.

Blood RNA was extracted from unsorted whole blood with TRIzol reagent; germline DNA came from the DNeasy Blood & Tissue kit. The sequenced sample consisted of peripheral blood. The source of these receptors is a man in his forties with primary liver carcinoma and hepatitis B virus infection.

This clonotype was found many times. V gene TRBV12-3 or TRBV12-4 combines with J gene TRBJ2-4; TRBD2 agrees at 8 bases. The V segment lost 10 bases and the J segment 7 bases; nucleotides outside the gene matches: 9. The CDR3 has 13 amino acids. In DNA, the CDR3 is TGTGCCACCACGGGAGGGAATTTCAACATTCAGTACTTC. It yields the protein CATTGGNFNIQYF.

As concerns this clonotype: Sequence at one end of the junction differs from germline and may be a read error. J is TRBJ1-2 and V is TRBV11-2, with D possibly TRBD1 on 5 matching bases. Germline CDR1 reads SGHAT; CDR2 reads FQNNGV. This CDR3 spans 15 amino acids. The CDR3 DNA follows: TGTACCAGCAGCTTAGGTCGGGCGGGGGACTATGGCTACACCTTC. This translates into CTSSLGRAGDYGYTF.

In this sample, this clonotype turned up once. A read error may explain this, as a much larger clone is one base away. V is TRBV6-1 and J is TRBJ1-2; 7 nucleotides align to TRBD1. The CDR3 length is 14 residues. Germline V gives CDR1 MNHNS, CDR2 SASEGT. The CDR3 spells CTSRGDAENYGYTF. The DNA for the CDR3 is TGTACCAGCAGGGGGGACGCAGAGAACTATGGCTACACCTTC.

Worth noting for this clonotype: A much larger clone differs by one base, so this may be a read error. This chain joins TRBV24-1 and TRBJ2-2, with D perhaps TRBD2 (6 bases). This CDR3 comprises 15 residues. The germline V gene encodes CDR1 KGHDR and CDR2 SFDVKD. The CDR3 loop is CATSGLGEDTGELFF. The DNA for the CDR3 is TGTGCCACCAGTGGTTTGGGGGAGGACACCGGGGAGCTGTTTTTT.

This clonotype was counted once. The chain joins TRBV11-2 to TRBJ2-2; no reliable D call. The CDR3 is 14 amino acids. Germline V lookup: CDR1 SGHAT, CDR2 FQNNGV. Trimming shortened V by 6 bases and J by 6 bases, and 14 bases separated the two germline ends. The CDR3 spells CASRPWERAGELFF. The CDR3 bases are TGTGCCAGCAGACCTTGGGAAAGGGCCGGGGAGCTGTTTTTT.

This clonotype has just one count. A much bigger clone sits one base away, suggesting this may be a read error. V gene TRBV6-5 combines with J gene TRBJ2-7, with 8 nucleotides matching TRBD2. The CDR3 totals 15 residues. From germline, CDR1 is MNHEY and CDR2 SVGAGI. Trimming cost V 0 bases and J 4 bases; bases outside gene matches: 5. CDR3 amino acids: CASSYSRGARYEQYF. The DNA of the CDR3 is TGTGCCAGCAGTTACTCGCGGGGGGCGAGATACGAGCAGTACTTC.

This clonotype was counted a few times. The V and J genes are TRBV7-9 and TRBJ2-7, with 8 bases identical to TRBD1. There are 15 residues in the CDR3. Germline CDR1 reads SEHNR; CDR2 reads FQNEAQ (reference sequence). After removal of 0 bases from V and 3 bases from J, the junction contained 4 bases not matched to a gene. CDR3 sequence: CASSLAGQGFYEQYF. In DNA, the CDR3 is TGTGCCAGCAGCTTAGCTGGACAGGGATTCTACGAGCAGTACTTC.

This clonotype was observed a few times. A clone one base away is much larger, so this may be a read error. The chain carries TRBV11-2 and TRBJ2-5; no definite D call. The V and J ends lost 1 base and 7 bases respectively, with 10 bases between them. The germline gives CDR1 SGHAT, CDR2 FQNNGV. The CDR3 contains 13 residues. The CDR3 protein is CASSLGQEGTQYF. CDR3 sequence (DNA): TGTGCCAGCAGCTTAGGCCAGGAAGGGACCCAGTACTTC. Supplemented by reference TRBV11-2 and TRBJ2-5, the full variable domain reads EAGVAQSPRYKIIEKRQSVAFWCNPISGHATLYWYQQILGQGPKLLIQFQNNGVVDDSQLPKDRFSAERLKGVDSTLKIQPAKLEDSAVYLCASSLGQEGTQYFGPGTRLLVL.

The gene calls are TRBV11-2 and TRBJ2-1, with D unresolved. Germline assignment: CDR1 SGHAT and CDR2 FQNNGV. The CDR3 runs 11 residues. CDR3: CTSSANNEQFF. CDR3 bases: TGTACAAGCAGCGCGAACAATGAGCAGTTCTTC.

The V gene is TRBV7-2, the J gene TRBJ1-1; TRBD1 matches at 8 bases. Germline V gives CDR1 SGHTA, CDR2 FQGNSA. The CDR3 has 15 amino acids. J gave up 1 base and V 5 bases, and 6 bases lay outside the gene matches. Here the CDR3 DNA reads TGTGCCAGCAGCCGGACAGGGTTGGGGAACACTGAAGCTTTCTTT. Amino acids: CASSRTGLGNTEAFF.

The chain has TRBV5-1 and TRBJ1-1; perhaps TRBD1 as D (6 bases). Germline V CDR1 and CDR2: SGHRS, YFSETQ. Trimming pared 7 bases from V and 6 bases from J, leaving 16 bases between. The CDR3 is 13 residues long. CDR3 in DNA: TGCGCCAGCCTAGGGGGGCTGGGGCCTGAAGCTTTCTTT. Its translation is CASLGGLGPEAFF.

Remarks on this clonotype: A much larger clone differs from this one at a single base, so this may be a read error. This sequence joins TRBV4-1 and TRBJ2-2; the match to TRBD2 covers 10 bases. This CDR3 is 14 amino acids long. Germline CDR1 reads MGHRA; CDR2 reads YSYEKL. Written as DNA, the CDR3 is TGCGCCAGTACGGCTAGCGGGGGCACCGGGGAGCCGTTTTTT. Protein sequence: CASTASGGTGEPFF.

Notes on this clonotype: Possible read error: a much larger clone is one base away. V usage is TRBV12-3 or TRBV12-4 and J usage is TRBJ1-6, with D uncertain. This CDR3 comprises 12 residues. The CDR3 spells CASSSQSSTLHF. The CDR3, as DNA: TGTGCCAGCAGTTCACAGAGTTCAACCCTCCACTTT.

Details on this clonotype: The conserved final phenylalanine or tryptophan is absent from the CDR3, which likely points to a read error. The DNA is left out, because the CDR3 cannot be placed on it with certainty; the CDR3 is given as TCRdb lists it. This chain uses TRBV6-1 with TRBJ2-6. Germline assignment: CDR1 MNHNS and CDR2 SASEGT. Ends included, the CDR3 has 15 residues. CDR3 in amino acids: CASSERTWGANVLTL.

The rearrangement joins TRBV29-1 to TRBJ2-7; maybe TRBD1 (6 bases). V was shortened by 8 bases and J by 3 bases, with 17 bases between the two germline ends. The CDR3 spans 13 residues. Germline values: CDR1 SQVTM, CDR2 ANQGSEA. The DNA of the CDR3 is TGCAGCTACGCCTGGACAGCCTTCTACGAGCAGTACTTC. It yields the protein CSYAWTAFYEQYF.

This clonotype was counted once. Mismatch with germline at one junction end may stem from a read error. This sequence joins TRBV24-1 and TRBJ1-2, with unresolved D. This CDR3 region has 14 residues. CDR1 KGHDR and CDR2 SFDVKD come from the germline V gene. In DNA form, the CDR3 reads TGTACCACCAGTGTCGGAGGGTCCGACTATGGCTACACCTTC. Amino acids: CTTSVGGSDYGYTF.